The present TCR beta chain was sequenced within a study of blood T cell repertoires in COVID-19. Sequencing was performed with immunoSEQ multiplex PCR; in TCRdb, only in-frame clones are kept and a portion is missing. The sample includes around 300,000 clones, almost 90% of them seen just once. J was trimmed by 5 bases and V by 3 bases; bases with no gene match: 8. The germline gives CDR1 SGHNT, CDR2 YYREEE (reference sequence). The length of the CDR3 is 15 residues. The TCR originated in a middle-aged woman with COVID-19, enrolled during active disease. The chain employs TRBV5-4 and TRBJ2-1; 7 positions match TRBD2. The sequencing input was peripheral blood. CDR3 sequence: CASSSPSGEDNEQFF. The CDR3 bases are TGTGCCAGCAGCTCCCCAAGCGGGGAGGACAATGAGCAGTTCTTC.